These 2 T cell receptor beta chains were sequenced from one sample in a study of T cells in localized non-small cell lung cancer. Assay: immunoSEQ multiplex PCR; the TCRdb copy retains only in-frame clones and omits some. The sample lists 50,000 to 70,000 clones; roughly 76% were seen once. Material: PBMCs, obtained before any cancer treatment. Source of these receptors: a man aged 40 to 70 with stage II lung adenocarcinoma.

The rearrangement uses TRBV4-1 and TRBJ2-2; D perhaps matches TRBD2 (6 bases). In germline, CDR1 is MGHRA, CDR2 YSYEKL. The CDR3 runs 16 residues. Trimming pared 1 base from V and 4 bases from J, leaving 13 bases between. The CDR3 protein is CASSQASGLPTGELFF. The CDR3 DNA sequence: TGCGCCAGCAGCCAAGCTTCGGGACTCCCCACCGGGGAGCTGTTTTTT.

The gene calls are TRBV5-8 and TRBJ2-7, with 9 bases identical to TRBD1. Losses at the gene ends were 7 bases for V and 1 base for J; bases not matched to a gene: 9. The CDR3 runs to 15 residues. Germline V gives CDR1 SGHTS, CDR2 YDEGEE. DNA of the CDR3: TGTGCCAGCGGTCGAGGGACAGGGACTTCCTACGAGCAGTACTTC. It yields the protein CASGRGTGTSYEQYF.